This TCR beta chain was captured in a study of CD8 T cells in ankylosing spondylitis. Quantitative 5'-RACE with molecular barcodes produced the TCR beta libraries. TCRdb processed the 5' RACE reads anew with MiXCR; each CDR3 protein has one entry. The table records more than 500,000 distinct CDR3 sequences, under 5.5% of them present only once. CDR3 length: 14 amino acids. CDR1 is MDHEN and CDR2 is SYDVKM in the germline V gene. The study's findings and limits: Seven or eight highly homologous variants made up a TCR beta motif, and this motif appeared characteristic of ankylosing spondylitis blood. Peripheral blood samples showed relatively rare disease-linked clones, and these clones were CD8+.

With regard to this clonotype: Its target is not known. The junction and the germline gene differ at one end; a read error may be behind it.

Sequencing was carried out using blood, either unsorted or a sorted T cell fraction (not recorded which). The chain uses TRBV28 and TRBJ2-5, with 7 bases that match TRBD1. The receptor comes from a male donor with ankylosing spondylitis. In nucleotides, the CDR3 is TGTGCCAGCAGTCCCCGACAGGGTAGGGAGAACCAGTACTTC. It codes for CASSPRQGRENQYF.